These 11 T cell receptor beta chains came from one sample sequenced in a study of vaccination effects on CD4 cells after COVID-19. For these receptors, no antigen is known. Only in-frame clones appear in the TCRdb table, and some are missing; sequencing was by immunoSEQ multiplex PCR. The data show about 66,000 clones, about 74% seen once. It was after more than 8 days of culture that CD4+ T cells were isolated. Participants were given two doses of BNT162b2 or mRNA-1273 vaccine. This sample comprised CD4+ T cells from PBMCs cultured without peptide, obtained after COVID-19 vaccination. All receptors derive from a human donor who received a COVID-19 vaccine.

The V gene is TRBV5-6, the J gene TRBJ2-3, with D possibly matching TRBD1 (6 bases). CDR1 and CDR2 from the germline V gene are SGHDT and YYEEEE. Trimming stripped 5 bases from V and 7 bases from J, with 8 bases between. The length of the CDR3 is 11 residues. CDR3 loop: CASRGAYTQYF. CDR3 sequence (DNA): TGTGCCAGCAGGGGGGCGTATACGCAGTATTTT.

The gene calls are TRBV24-1 and TRBJ2-6; 7 positions agree with TRBD2. V was clipped by 3 bases and J by 4 bases; unmatched bases: 8. This CDR3 is built from 17 residues. Looked up from germline, CDR1 is KGHDR and CDR2 is SFDVKD. CDR3 protein: CATSDPPGGPGANVLTF. CDR3 DNA sequence: TGTGCCACCAGTGATCCGCCGGGAGGCCCCGGGGCCAACGTCCTGACTTTC.

This clone occurred a few times. This chain joins TRBV5-1 and TRBJ1-2, with a tentative D call TRBD1 (6 bases). Germline V gene data show CDR1 as SGHRS and CDR2 as YFSETQ. The CDR3 consists of 13 residues. V gave up 0 bases and J gave up 8 bases, with 11 bases separating them. Here the CDR3 DNA reads TGCGCCAGCAGCTTGGAACAGGGCCGAGGCTACACCTTC. Its protein product is CASSLEQGRGYTF.

This chain connects TRBV19 to TRBJ1-2; D is possibly TRBD1 (5 bases). Between the trimmed V and J ends, which lost 4 bases and 7 bases, there was a span of 19 bases. Germline values: CDR1 LNHDA, CDR2 SQIVND (reference sequence). The CDR3 loop spans 15 amino acids. The CDR3 nucleotides read TGTGCCAGTAGTACCTCTCAGGGTAGGGTTCGTGGCTACACCTTC. It yields the protein CASSTSQGRVRGYTF.

This chain uses TRBV30 with TRBJ1-2; maybe TRBD1 (6 bases). CDR1 is GTSNPN and CDR2 is SVGIG in the germline V gene (reference sequence). Trimming pared 5 bases from V and 2 bases from J, leaving 15 bases between. The CDR3 consists of 14 residues. The CDR3 nucleotides read TGTGCCTGGTCCTTTGGGGGGCAGAACTATGGCTACACCTTC. Translating gives CAWSFGGQNYGYTF.

The chain couples TRBV2 to TRBJ2-2, with 7 bases that match TRBD2. This CDR3 contains 15 residues. CDR1 is SNHLY, CDR2 FYNNEI, per germline. With 6 bases clipped from V and 1 base from J, the junction kept 5 bases outside the gene matches. For the CDR3, the DNA is TGTGCCAGCAGGTATCTAGCGGTGAACACCGGGGAGCTGTTTTTT. Translated: CASRYLAVNTGELFF.

The rearrangement links TRBV20-1 to TRBJ1-1; D perhaps matches TRBD1 (5 bases). Germline CDR1 DFQATT, CDR2 SNEGSKA (reference sequence). The V gene lost 3 bases and the J gene lost 7 bases, with 15 bases spanning the gap. This CDR3 has 13 residues. As DNA, the CDR3 is TGCAGTGCTAGTAGGGAACCCGGGGGTGAAGCTTTCTTT. This sequence encodes CSASREPGGEAFF.

The rearrangement uses TRBV24-1 and TRBJ2-1, with 9 positions matching TRBD1. Germline V gives CDR1 KGHDR, CDR2 SFDVKD. J was trimmed by 8 bases and V by 6 bases; bases with no gene match: 16. This CDR3 region has 17 residues. DNA for the CDR3: TGTGCCACCAGTACGCGTGGGGAGACAGGGGGAGTCTATGAGCAGTTCTTC. Its protein product is CATSTRGETGGVYEQFF.

The CDR3 region is CASSRGTGGDYGYTF. The DNA for the CDR3 is TGTGCCTCCTCCCGCGGGACAGGGGGGGACTATGGCTACACCTTC. The J gene is TRBJ1-2, the V gene TRBV9; 11 bases agree with TRBD1. The V segment lost 10 bases and the J segment 3 bases; nucleotides outside the gene matches: 11. The CDR3 contains 15 residues. CDR1 SGDLS and CDR2 YYNGEE come from the germline V gene.

CDR3 residues: CSVSGTGADTQYF. The CDR3 DNA follows: TGCAGCGTTTCCGGGACAGGGGCTGATACGCAGTATTTT. The rearrangement links TRBV29-1 to TRBJ2-3, with 10 positions matching TRBD1. Losses at the gene ends were 5 bases for V and 6 bases for J; bases not matched to a gene: 5. Looked up from germline, CDR1 is SQVTM and CDR2 is ANQGSEA. The CDR3 runs to 13 residues.

This clone has only a few counts. The rearrangement links TRBV5-4 to TRBJ1-2, with 10 bases fitting TRBD1. Germline V CDR1 and CDR2: SGHNT, YYREEE (reference sequence). The CDR3 extends over 15 amino acids. Trimming at V came to 0 bases and at J to 4 bases, leaving 3 bases not matched to a gene. DNA for the CDR3: TGTGCCAGCAGCTTGGCCGGGACAGGGGTCTATGGCTACACCTTC. Its protein is CASSLAGTGVYGYTF.